This T cell receptor beta chain was captured by sequencing in a study of T cell repertoires in cytomegalovirus infection. Across the study: HLA-C-restricted CMV epitopes, recently identified, and well-studied HLA-B-restricted ones were used by the study. Matching HLA type, along with CMV infection, was indicated by public TCR beta signatures.

CDR3 size: 15 residues. Trimming took 5 bases from V and 2 from J, leaving 14 bases between them. The germline V gene encodes CDR1 ENHRY and CDR2 SYGVKD. As regards this clonotype: Its antigen is currently unknown.

Study results and caveats: Totalled public TCR beta family frequency picked out people who carried CMV plus the relevant HLA.

TCRdb reprocessed the reads with MiXCR, giving one entry per CDR3 protein. The data show around 500,000 distinct CDR3 sequences, roughly 43% seen once. This chain links TRBV10-3 with TRBJ2-3, with D possibly matching TRBD2 (6 bases). The specimen was cultured PBMCs, collected from culture after CMV antigen stimulation. The receptor's source is a human donor in good health (CMV status not recorded). Some clones in this sample may be carry-over from other donors' samples. The CDR3 protein is CAISNQRVNTDTQYF. The CDR3 DNA follows: TGTGCCATCAGTAATCAGCGGGTGAACACAGATACGCAGTATTTT.